This T cell receptor (beta chain) emerged from a study of radiation and T cells in renal cell carcinoma. TCRdb's table, derived via immunoSEQ multiplex PCR, lists solely in-frame clones and lacks some. The sample has tens of thousands of clones; 75% to 85% are singletons. The time point denotes: baseline pretreatment blood. Documented treatment: 15 Gy SBRT to primary tumor, nephrectomy 4 weeks later. Radiation-treated patients gave blood at baseline, week 2 and week 4. Sequencing used blood, obtained from a patient whose treatment included radiotherapy and nephrectomy. This TCR was recovered from a woman in her seventies with renal cell carcinoma.

The CDR3 DNA reads TGTGCCAGCATCACTGGGAGGGACGGCGAGACCCAGTACTTC. This translates into CASITGRDGETQYF. The genes are TRBV7-8 and TRBJ2-5; 7 bases agree with TRBD2. The CDR3 spans 14 residues. In germline, CDR1 is SGHVS, CDR2 FQNEAQ. V lost 7 bases and J lost 5; bases outside the gene matches: 10.